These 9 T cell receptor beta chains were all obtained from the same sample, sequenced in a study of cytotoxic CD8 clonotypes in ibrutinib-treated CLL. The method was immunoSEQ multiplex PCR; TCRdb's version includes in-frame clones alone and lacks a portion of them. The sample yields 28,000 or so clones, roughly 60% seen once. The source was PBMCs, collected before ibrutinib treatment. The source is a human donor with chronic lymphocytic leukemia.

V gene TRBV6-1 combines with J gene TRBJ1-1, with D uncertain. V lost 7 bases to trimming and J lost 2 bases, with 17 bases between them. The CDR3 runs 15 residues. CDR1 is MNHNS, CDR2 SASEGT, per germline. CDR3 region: CASTPDPYINTEAFF. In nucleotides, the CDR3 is TGTGCCAGCACTCCCGACCCTTATATTAACACTGAAGCTTTCTTT.

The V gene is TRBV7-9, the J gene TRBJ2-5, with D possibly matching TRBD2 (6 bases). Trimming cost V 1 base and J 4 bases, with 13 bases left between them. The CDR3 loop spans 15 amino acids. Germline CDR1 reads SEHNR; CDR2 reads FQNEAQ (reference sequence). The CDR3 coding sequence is TGTGCCAGCAGCTTAGTCGTGGGAGGCCCAGAGACCCAGTACTTC. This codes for CASSLVVGGPETQYF.

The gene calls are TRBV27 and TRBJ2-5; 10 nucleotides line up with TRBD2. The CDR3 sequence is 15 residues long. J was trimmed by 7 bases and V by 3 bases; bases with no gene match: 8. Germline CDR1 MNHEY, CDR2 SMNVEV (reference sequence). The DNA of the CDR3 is TGTGCCAGCAGTTTCGGACTAGCGGCATCAGGGACCCAGTACTTC. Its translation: CASSFGLAASGTQYF.

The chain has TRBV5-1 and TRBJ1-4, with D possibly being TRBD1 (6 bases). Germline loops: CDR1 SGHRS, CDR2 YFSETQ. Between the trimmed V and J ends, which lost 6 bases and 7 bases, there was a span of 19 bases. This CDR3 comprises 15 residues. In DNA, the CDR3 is TGCGCCAGCAAACGGAGACGCAGGGGTGCTGAAAAACTGTTTTTT. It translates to CASKRRRRGAEKLFF.

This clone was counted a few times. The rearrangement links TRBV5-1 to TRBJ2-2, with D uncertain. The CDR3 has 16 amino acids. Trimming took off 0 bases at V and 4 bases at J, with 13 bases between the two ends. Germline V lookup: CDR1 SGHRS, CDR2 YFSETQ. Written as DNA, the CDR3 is TGCGCCAGCAGCTTGGCCTTGGACGGGCTCACCGGGGAGCTGTTTTTT. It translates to CASSLALDGLTGELFF.

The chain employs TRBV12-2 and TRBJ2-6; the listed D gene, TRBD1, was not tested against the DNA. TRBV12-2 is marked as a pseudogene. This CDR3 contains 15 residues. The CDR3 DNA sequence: TGTGCAAGTCGCCCTACAGGAGGACAGGGGCGCGTCCTGACTTTC. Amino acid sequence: CASRPTGGQGRVLTF.

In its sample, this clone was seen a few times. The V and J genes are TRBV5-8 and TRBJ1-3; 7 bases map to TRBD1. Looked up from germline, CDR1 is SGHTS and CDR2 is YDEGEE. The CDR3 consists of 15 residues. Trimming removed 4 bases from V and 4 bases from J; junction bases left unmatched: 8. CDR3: CASSEPGGRGNTIYF. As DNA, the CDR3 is TGTGCCAGCAGCGAGCCAGGGGGGAGAGGAAACACCATATATTTT.

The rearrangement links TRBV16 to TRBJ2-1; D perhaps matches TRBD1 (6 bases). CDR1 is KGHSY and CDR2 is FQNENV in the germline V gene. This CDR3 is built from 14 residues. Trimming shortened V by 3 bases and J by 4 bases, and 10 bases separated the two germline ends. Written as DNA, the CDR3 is TGTGCCAGCAGCCACCGCGACAGGTACAATGAGCAGTTCTTC. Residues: CASSHRDRYNEQFF. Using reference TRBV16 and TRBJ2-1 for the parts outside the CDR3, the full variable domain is GEEVAQTPKHLVRGEGQKAKLYCAPIKGHSYVFWYQQVLKNEFKFLISFQNENVFDETGMPKERFSAKCLPNSPCSLEIQATKLEDSAVYFCASSHRDRYNEQFFGPGTRLTVL.

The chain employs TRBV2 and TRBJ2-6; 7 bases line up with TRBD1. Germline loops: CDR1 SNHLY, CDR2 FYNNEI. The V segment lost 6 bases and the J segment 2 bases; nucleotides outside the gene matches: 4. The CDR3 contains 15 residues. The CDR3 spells CASSPTGAGANVLTF. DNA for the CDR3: TGTGCCAGCAGCCCCACAGGGGCTGGGGCCAACGTCCTGACTTTC.